Listed below are T cell receptor beta chains from one sample, sequenced in a study of CD8 T cells in Susac syndrome. TCRdb analysed the immunoSEQ multiplex PCR reads with MiXCR anew, one entry per CDR3 protein. This sample carries about 400,000 distinct CDR3 sequences, 75% to 90% of them seen once, and the ten largest clones take about 0.12%. Material for sequencing was CD8+ T cells from PBMCs. These receptors all come from a human donor with multiple sclerosis. Each CDR3 is given with its conserved first and last residue. D genes are given only for firm matches. Clone size is given for some rows only: seen once, a few or many times, or a class if the clone is expanded.

D gene	clone size	V gene	CDR3 length	J gene	CDR3 DNA	CDR3 protein
-	-	TRBV30	11	TRBJ2-7	TGTGCCTGCTCCTTAGGGCACGAGCAGTACTTC	CACSLGHEQYF
-	-	TRBV28	13	TRBJ1-5	TGTGCCAGCAGTTTCAGAAAGAATCAGCCCCAGCATTTT	CASSFRKNQPQHF
-	-	TRBV27	16	TRBJ2-1	TGTGCCAGCAGTTTATTTTTATCCGGACTGGGGAATGAGCAGTTCTTC	CASSLFLSGLGNEQFF
TRBD1	-	TRBV27	15	TRBJ2-7	TGTGCCAGCAGTGGACAGGCCCGTCCCTCCTACGAGCAGTACTTC	CASSGQARPSYEQYF
-	-	TRBV29-1	15	TRBJ2-4	TGCAGCGCTCTTGATCCGGGGGAGAGAGGAAACATTCAGTACTTC	CSALDPGERGNIQYF
TRBD1	-	TRBV3-1	18	TRBJ2-1	TGTGCCAGCAGCCACCGGGACAGGGGGCCCGCGGCCTACAATGAGCAGTTCTTC	CASSHRDRGPAAYNEQFF
TRBD1	few	TRBV10-3	16	TRBJ2-5	TGTGCCATCAGTCGACCAGCGACAGGGGGCCAAGAGACCCAGTACTTC	CAISRPATGGQETQYF
-	-	TRBV30	11	TRBJ1-6	TGTGCCTGGAGTGTGAATTCACCCCTCCACTTT	CAWSVNSPLHF
-	-	TRBV6-5	17	TRBJ1-4	TGTGCCAGCAGTTACTCGGCGAGGCCGGGCGATGATGAAAAACTGTTTTTT	CASSYSARPGDDEKLFF
-	once	TRBV4-1	12	TRBJ2-1	TGCGCCAGCAGCCAAGATTTGCCAGGGCAGTTCTTC	CASSQDLPGQFF
-	-	TRBV5-4	12	TRBJ1-1	TGTGCCAGCAGCTGGGGGGCTAGTGAAGCTTTCTTT	CASSWGASEAFF
-	-	TRBV12-3/TRBV12-4	13	TRBJ2-7	TGTGCCAGCAGTTATTTTGGTAGCTACGAGCAGTACTTC	CASSYFGSYEQYF
TRBD1	-	TRBV6-1	15	TRBJ2-7	TGTGCCAGCAGGATGGGACAGGGCCAAATAGTAGAGCAGTACTTC	CASRMGQGQIVEQYF
TRBD2	-	TRBV12-3/TRBV12-4	16	TRBJ2-1	TGTGCCAGCCGGGGAGGGCCTAGCGGGAGGTACAATGAGCAGTTCTTC	CASRGGPSGRYNEQFF
TRBD1	-	TRBV7-7	14	TRBJ2-5	TGTGCTAGCAGCGCCCGACAGGGGATGGAGACCCAGTACTTC	CASSARQGMETQYF
-	once	TRBV6-5	13	TRBJ1-1	TGTGCCAGCACCCCGGGACCGGGGATTGAAGCTTTCTTT	CASTPGPGIEAFF
-	few	TRBV7-2	14	TRBJ2-1	TGTGCCAGCAGCTTACCACCGGGGCACAATGAGCAGTTCTTC	CASSLPPGHNEQFF
TRBD2	-	TRBV20-1	14	TRBJ2-7	TGCAGTGCTAGACTAACTAGCGGGGGCTACGAGCAGTACTTC	CSARLTSGGYEQYF
-	-	TRBV2	15	TRBJ2-4	TGTGCCAGCAGTGAAACCGGCCCAGGGTTGTACATTCAGTACTTC	CASSETGPGLYIQYF
-	-	TRBV9	12	TRBJ2-1	TGTGCCAGCAGCGTAGTAGGGCTTGAGCAGTTCTTC	CASSVVGLEQFF
TRBD2	once	TRBV27	16	TRBJ2-3	TGTGCCAGCAGTTCATATAAGACTAGCCCTACAGATACGCAGTATTTT	CASSSYKTSPTDTQYF
TRBD2	-	TRBV5-6	17	TRBJ2-3	TGTGCCAGCAGCTTGGGACTAGCGGGGGAAATCGCAGATACGCAGTATTTT	CASSLGLAGEIADTQYF
-	-	TRBV11-2	13	TRBJ1-1	TGTGCCAGCAGCGGGAAGCAGGTAACCGAAGCTTTCTTT	CASSGKQVTEAFF
-	-	TRBV12-3/TRBV12-4	14	TRBJ2-2	TGTGCCAGCAGGACAGGCGGGCACACCGGGGAGCTGTTTTTT	CASRTGGHTGELFF
-	-	TRBV29-1	16	TRBJ2-1	TGCAGCGTTGAAGACTGGACACATTTCTCCTACAATGAGCAGTTCTTC	CSVEDWTHFSYNEQFF
-	-	TRBV2	13	TRBJ2-7	TGTGCCAGCATTACTAGAACCCGGAACGAGCAGTACTTC	CASITRTRNEQYF
-	-	TRBV30	16	TRBJ2-1	TGTGCCTTTGTGGACAGGCTTAAGCGGGCCTACAATGAGCAGTTCTTC	CAFVDRLKRAYNEQFF
-	once	TRBV27	16	TRBJ2-1	TGTGCCAGCAGTTTAAATCTCAGGAACTCCTACAATGAGCAGTTCTTC	CASSLNLRNSYNEQFF
TRBD2	-	TRBV7-9	16	TRBJ2-7	TGTGCCAGCAGCCCGACTAGCGGGAGGGCCTTCTACGAGCAGTACTTC	CASSPTSGRAFYEQYF
-	-	TRBV12-3/TRBV12-4	13	TRBJ2-2	TGTGCCAGCCCCCTAGGGAACACCGGGGAGCTGTTTTTT	CASPLGNTGELFF
-	-	TRBV6-5	14	TRBJ2-7	TGTGCCAGCACTTACCCGGGACCCCCCTACGAGCAGTACTTC	CASTYPGPPYEQYF
TRBD1	-	TRBV4-1	16	TRBJ1-1	TGCGCCAGCAGCCTGGGGAAGGGGACAGGCGGCACTGAAGCTTTCTTT	CASSLGKGTGGTEAFF
-	-	TRBV28	15	TRBJ2-7	TGTGCCAGCAGTTTTATCCCAGAAACGTCCTACGAGCAGTACTTC	CASSFIPETSYEQYF
TRBD1	-	TRBV10-3	14	TRBJ2-1	TGTGCCACCAGCATGGCAGGGGGATTAGATGAGCAGTTCTTC	CATSMAGGLDEQFF
TRBD1	-	TRBV5-1	15	TRBJ2-3	TGCGCCAGCAGCTCGGGACAGCACGCCACAGATACGCAGTATTTT	CASSSGQHATDTQYF
-	-	TRBV27	16	TRBJ2-4	TGTGCCAGCAGTTTAACTGACGGCCTTGCCAAAAACATTCAGTACTTC	CASSLTDGLAKNIQYF
TRBD1	-	TRBV4-1	15	TRBJ1-1	TGCGCCAGCAGCCAGGTGACAGGGGGCTTCACTGAAGTTTTCTTT	CASSQVTGGFTEVFF
TRBD1	-	TRBV19	13	TRBJ1-1	TGTGCCAGTAGTGACGACAGGGAGGTTGAAGCTTTCTTT	CASSDDREVEAFF
-	-	TRBV6-5	15	TRBJ1-5	TGTGCCAGCAGTTACAGGTCAGGGGGCAATCAGCCCCAGCATTTT	CASSYRSGGNQPQHF
-	-	TRBV11-2	18	TRBJ2-3	TGTGCCAGCAGCTTAAACTACCCCGGGACTCAGGCAACCGATACGCAGTATTTT	CASSLNYPGTQATDTQYF
-	-	TRBV24-1	14	TRBJ2-3	TGTGCCACCAGTGGCCTCAGGGATCCAGATACGCAGTATTTT	CATSGLRDPDTQYF
-	-	TRBV6-1	12	TRBJ2-7	TGTGCCAGCAGTGGGGAGGTGGGCGAGCAGTACTTC	CASSGEVGEQYF
-	once	TRBV2	11	TRBJ2-1	TGTGCCAGCAGGAGGGTAAATGAGCAGTTCTTC	CASRRVNEQFF
-	once	TRBV19	13	TRBJ2-1	TGTGCCAGTAGTATCACTACCAACAATGAGCAGTTCTTC	CASSITTNNEQFF
-	-	TRBV4-1	18	TRBJ1-3	TGCGCCAGCAGCCAAGTCCCCCCCGGGACATGGACTGGAAACACCATATATTTT	CASSQVPPGTWTGNTIYF
-	-	TRBV7-9	12	TRBJ2-1	TGTGCCAGCAGCACACAGGGAAATGAGCAGTTCTTC	CASSTQGNEQFF
-	-	TRBV6-2/TRBV6-3	13	TRBJ1-6	TGTGCCAGCAGTTACGGGGATAATTCACCCCTCCACTTT	CASSYGDNSPLHF
TRBD2	-	TRBV27	15	TRBJ2-3	TGTGCCACCTCCCCACTAGCGGGAGACACAGATACGCAGTATTTT	CATSPLAGDTDTQYF
-	-	TRBV7-2	14	TRBJ1-2	TGTGCCAGCAGGCTTGAGTCCGGGAACTATGGCTACACCTTC	CASRLESGNYGYTF
-	-	TRBV6-5	15	TRBJ2-7	TGTGCCAGCAGTTACTCGAATGGCGTGACCTACGAGCAGTACTTC	CASSYSNGVTYEQYF
-	-	TRBV29-1	13	TRBJ1-2	TGCAGCGTCGAGGACGACTTGAGGGGTGGCTACACCTTC	CSVEDDLRGGYTF
TRBD2	once	TRBV20-1	15	TRBJ2-7	TGCAGTGCTCGGGACCTCGGGAGGGTTTCCTACGAGCAGTACTTC	CSARDLGRVSYEQYF